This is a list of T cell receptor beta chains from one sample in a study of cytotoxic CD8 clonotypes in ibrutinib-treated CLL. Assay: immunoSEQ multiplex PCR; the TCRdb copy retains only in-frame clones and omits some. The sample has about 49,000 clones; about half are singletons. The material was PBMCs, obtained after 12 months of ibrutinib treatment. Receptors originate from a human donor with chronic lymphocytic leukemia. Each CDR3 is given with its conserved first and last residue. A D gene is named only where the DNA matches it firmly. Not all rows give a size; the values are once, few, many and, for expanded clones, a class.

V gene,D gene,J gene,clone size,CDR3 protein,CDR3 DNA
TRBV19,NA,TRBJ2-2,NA,CASSITPGANTGELFF,TGTGCCAGTAGTATAACTCCAGGGGCGAACACCGGGGAGCTGTTTTTT
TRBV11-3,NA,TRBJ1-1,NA,CASSLSENTEAFF,TGTGCCAGCAGCTTAAGTGAGAACACTGAAGCTTTCTTT
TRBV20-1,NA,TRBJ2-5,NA,CSAMIGETQYF,TGCAGTGCTATGATCGGCGAGACCCAGTACTTC
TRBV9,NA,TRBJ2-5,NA,CASSPRGGSETQYF,TGTGCCAGCAGCCCGAGAGGAGGGAGCGAGACCCAGTACTTC
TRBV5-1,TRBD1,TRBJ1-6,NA,CASSLYQGQGNSPLHF,TGCGCCAGCAGCTTGTATCAGGGACAGGGAAATTCACCCCTCCACTTT
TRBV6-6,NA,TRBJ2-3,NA,CASSSPRTDTQYF,TGTGCCAGCAGTTCACCCCGCACAGATACGCAGTATTTT
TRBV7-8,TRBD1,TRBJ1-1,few,CASSLPTGVTEAFF,TGTGCCAGCAGCTTACCGACAGGGGTGACTGAAGCTTTCTTT
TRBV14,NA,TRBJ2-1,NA,CASSQVTVDEQFF,TGTGCCAGCAGCCAAGTAACTGTGGATGAGCAGTTCTTC
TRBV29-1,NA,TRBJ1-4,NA,CSVELTTGGGEKLFF,TGCAGCGTTGAATTAACGACGGGCGGAGGGGAAAAACTGTTTTTT
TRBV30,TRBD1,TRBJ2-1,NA,CAWNRGSVDEQFF,TGTGCCTGGAACAGGGGATCGGTCGATGAGCAGTTCTTC
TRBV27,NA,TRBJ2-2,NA,CASSRDRNTGELFF,TGTGCCAGCAGTCGAGACAGAAACACCGGGGAGCTGTTTTTT
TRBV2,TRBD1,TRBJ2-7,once,CASSQGQLINSYEQYF,TGTGCCAGCAGTCAGGGACAGCTCATTAACTCCTACGAGCAGTACTTC
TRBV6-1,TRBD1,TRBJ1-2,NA,CASSEYTGGREDGYTF,TGTGCCAGCAGTGAGTATACAGGGGGCCGAGAGGATGGCTACACCTTC
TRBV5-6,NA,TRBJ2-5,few,CASSQGTGQETQYF,TGTGCCAGCAGCCAGGGGACTGGACAAGAGACCCAGTACTTC
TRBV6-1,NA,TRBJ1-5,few,CASKTGADGNQPQHF,TGTGCCAGCAAAACGGGGGCGGATGGCAATCAGCCCCAGCATTTT
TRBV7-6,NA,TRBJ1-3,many,CASSLARRGSGNTIYF,TGTGCCAGCAGCTTAGCGCGGCGGGGCTCTGGAAACACCATATATTTT
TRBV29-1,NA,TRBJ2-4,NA,CSVEGLRDTKNIQYF,TGCAGCGTTGAGGGACTGAGAGACACCAAAAACATTCAGTACTTC
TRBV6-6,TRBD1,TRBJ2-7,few,CASSYLNRDSSYEQYF,TGTGCCAGCAGTTACCTCAACAGGGACAGCTCCTACGAGCAGTACTTC
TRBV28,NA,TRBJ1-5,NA,CASSRTPNQPQHF,TGTGCCAGCAGTCGGACACCTAATCAGCCCCAGCATTTT
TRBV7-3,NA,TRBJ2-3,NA,CASSILGLLTDTQYF,TGTGCCAGCAGCATCTTGGGACTGCTCACAGATACGCAGTATTTT
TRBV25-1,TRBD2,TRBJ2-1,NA,CASSESGGTFYNEQFF,TGTGCCAGCAGTGAATCGGGAGGGACATTTTACAATGAGCAGTTCTTC
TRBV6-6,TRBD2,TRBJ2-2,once,CASSGLAGVGGELFF,TGTGCCAGTTCCGGGCTAGCGGGAGTAGGTGGGGAGCTGTTTTTT
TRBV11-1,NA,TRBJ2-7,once,CASSLDSWGTEQYF,TGTGCCAGCAGCTTAGATAGCTGGGGGACCGAGCAGTACTTC
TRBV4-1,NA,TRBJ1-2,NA,CASSQDLHTPYTF,TGCGCCAGCAGCCAAGATCTACATACGCCCTACACCTTC
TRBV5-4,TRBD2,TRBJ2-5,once,CASSLSVTSGRARETQYF,TGTGCCAGCAGCTTGTCTGTGACTAGCGGGAGGGCCCGAGAGACCCAGTACTTC
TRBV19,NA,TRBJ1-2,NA,CASSEGLGGYTF,TGTGCCAGTAGTGAGGGCTTAGGGGGCTACACCTTC
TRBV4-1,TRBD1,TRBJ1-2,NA,CASSPGTATNYGYTF,TGCGCCAGCAGCCCCGGGACAGCTACTAACTATGGCTACACCTTC
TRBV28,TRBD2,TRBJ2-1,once,CASSLFRLAGANEQFF,TGTGCCAGCAGTTTATTCCGACTAGCGGGAGCCAATGAGCAGTTCTTC
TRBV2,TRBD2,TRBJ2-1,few,CASVPSGGEQFF,TGTGCCAGCGTCCCTAGCGGAGGTGAGCAGTTCTTC
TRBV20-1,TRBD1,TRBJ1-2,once,CSVDRAYGYTF,TGCAGCGTTGACAGGGCCTATGGCTACACCTTC
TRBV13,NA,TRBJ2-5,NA,CASSLLSQETQYF,TGTGCCAGCAGCTTATTATCCCAAGAGACCCAGTACTTC
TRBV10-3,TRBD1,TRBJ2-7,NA,CAISAARDSSYEQYF,TGTGCCATCAGCGCCGCCCGGGACAGCTCCTACGAGCAGTACTTC
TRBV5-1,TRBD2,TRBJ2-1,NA,CASSKNPSGRDYNEQFF,TGCGCCAGCAGCAAAAACCCTAGCGGGAGAGATTACAATGAGCAGTTCTTC
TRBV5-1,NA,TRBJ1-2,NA,CASSWGSGWVYGYTF,TGCGCCAGCAGCTGGGGGTCAGGGTGGGTCTATGGCTACACCTTC
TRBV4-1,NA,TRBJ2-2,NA,CASSQVGSGELFF,TGCGCCAGCAGCCAAGTAGGATCCGGGGAGCTGTTTTTT
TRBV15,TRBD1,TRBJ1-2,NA,CATSRNGQAPYTF,TGTGCCACCAGCAGGAACGGACAGGCCCCATACACCTTC
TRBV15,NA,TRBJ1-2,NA,CATSRVQVYGYTF,TGTGCCACCAGCAGAGTACAGGTGTATGGCTACACCTTC